This T cell receptor beta chain stems from a study of glioma-infiltrating T cells after dendritic cell vaccination. The CDR3 length is 11 residues. CDR1 and CDR2 from the germline V gene are DFQATT and SNEGSKA (reference sequence). The V gene lost 3 bases and the J gene lost 4 bases, with 5 bases spanning the gap. This clone was detected only a few times. Repertoires were generated with immunoSEQ multiplex PCR, while TCRdb's copy carries only in-frame clones and drops some. The sample includes tens of thousands of clones, over 75% of them seen just once. The specimen was blood, collected before dendritic cell vaccination. The clonotype comes from a human donor with glioblastoma. The rearrangement joins TRBV20-1 to TRBJ2-3, with D unclear. CDR3 DNA sequence: TGCAGTGCTAGGTCAGCAGATACGCAGTATTTT. Translation: CSARSADTQYF.